This T cell receptor beta chain was documented in a study of blood T cells in healthy people across ages. As for this clonotype: Its antigen is not identified. One junction end does not reproduce the germline sequence, and a read error may be involved.

Study observations and caveats: Naive T cell percentage showed a strong correlation with the diversity of TCR beta.

A J-beta primer mix and a sample-barcoded 5' primer were used in a second PCR of about 7 to 12 cycles. TCRdb analysed the 5' RACE reads with MiXCR anew, one entry per CDR3 protein. This sample has around 1,500,000 distinct CDR3 sequences; approximately 28% occur once, and the top ten carry over 7%. Every donor contributed around 10 milliliters of peripheral blood by blood draw. Germline V gives CDR1 MNHEY, CDR2 SMNVEV (reference sequence). This CDR3 contains 15 residues. V usage is TRBV27 and J usage is TRBJ2-3, with 7 bases lining up with TRBD2. Sequences were obtained from blood. This TCR was sampled from a woman under 40 in good health. Here the CDR3 DNA reads TGTGCCTGCAGTTTATTGGCGGGGGACCCAGATACGCAGTATTTT. Encoded protein: CACSLLAGDPDTQYF.